The 20 T cell receptor beta chains given below trace back to one sample, sequenced in a study of PD-L1 blockade in urothelial cancer. The time point: pretreatment peripheral blood. The protocol was immunoSEQ multiplex PCR, while the TCRdb copy is restricted to in-frame clones and leaves out a portion. Found here are more than 90,000 clones, roughly 84% of them singletons; the top ten hold roughly 2%. Sequencing used PBMCs, obtained around atezolizumab (anti-PD-L1) treatment. The source of these receptors is a man between 60 and 75 years old with urothelial cancer.

The chain recombines TRBV5-1 with TRBJ2-7; 7 positions agree with TRBD1. In germline, CDR1 is SGHRS, CDR2 YFSETQ. V was clipped by 4 bases and J by 5 bases; unmatched bases: 12. There are 15 residues in the CDR3. The CDR3 coding sequence is TGCGCCAGCAGCCCCAACACGAGACAGGGCGACGAGCAGTACTTC. Protein product: CASSPNTRQGDEQYF.

The chain joins TRBV30 to TRBJ1-1; a weak D match, TRBD1 (6 bases). Trimming took 2 bases from V and 4 from J, leaving 8 bases between them. CDR3 length equals 12 residues. Germline CDR1 GTSNPN, CDR2 SVGIG (reference sequence). CDR3 in DNA: TGTGCCTGGAGTCCAGGGGCCACTGAAGCTTTCTTT. It translates to CAWSPGATEAFF.

This clone was counted between two and nine times. V usage is TRBV27 and J usage is TRBJ1-5; a possible D gene is TRBD1 (5 bases). This CDR3 region has 14 residues. The germline V and J ends were trimmed by 3 bases and 3 bases, with 9 bases remaining between them. Germline CDR1 reads MNHEY; CDR2 reads SMNVEV (reference sequence). CDR3 amino acids: CASSFQGTNQPQHF. CDR3 in DNA: TGTGCCAGCAGTTTTCAGGGAACCAATCAGCCCCAGCATTTT.

This chain joins TRBV5-6 and TRBJ1-2, with a possible D match to TRBD1 (5 bases). Germline CDR1 reads SGHDT; CDR2 reads YYEEEE. The CDR3 is 15 residues long. V gave up 3 bases and J gave up 0 bases, with 12 bases separating them. The CDR3 DNA follows: TGTGCCAGCAGCTCCGGACACCTAGCTAACTATGGCTACACCTTC. As protein: CASSSGHLANYGYTF.

This clone came up once. V and J are TRBV29-1 and TRBJ1-1; D unclear. Germline-derived CDR1 and CDR2 are SQVTM and ANQGSEA. This CDR3 is built from 13 residues. The V gene lost 3 bases and the J gene lost 3 bases, with 11 bases spanning the gap. CDR3 protein: CSVEFQTHTEAFF. Written as DNA, the CDR3 is TGCAGCGTTGAGTTCCAGACACACACTGAAGCTTTCTTT.

The chain recombines TRBV5-6 with TRBJ2-1; 13 bases match TRBD2. Germline CDR1 reads SGHDT; CDR2 reads YYEEEE. The CDR3 extends over 18 amino acids. With 2 bases clipped from V and 0 bases from J, the junction kept 5 bases outside the gene matches. CDR3: CASSLPGLAGNSYNEQFF. In DNA, the CDR3 is TGTGCCAGCAGCTTACCGGGACTAGCGGGGAACTCCTACAATGAGCAGTTCTTC.

The chain combines TRBV10-3 with TRBJ2-2; TRBD1 matches at 7 bases. Germline V gene lookup returns CDR1 ENHRY and CDR2 SYGVKD. With 6 bases clipped from V and 2 bases from J, the junction kept 6 bases outside the gene matches. The CDR3 totals 15 residues. CDR3 DNA sequence: TGTGCCATCAGGTCGGGACAGACTAACACCGGGGAGCTGTTTTTT. Its protein is CAIRSGQTNTGELFF.

The CDR3: CASSYGTAETQYF. The CDR3 nucleotides read TGCGCCAGCAGCTATGGGACAGCGGAGACCCAGTACTTC. The V gene is TRBV5-1, the J gene TRBJ2-5, with 7 positions matching TRBD1. The CDR3 sequence is 13 residues long. CDR1 is SGHRS and CDR2 is YFSETQ in the germline V gene. V dropped 3 bases and J dropped 5; count of bases not matched to a gene: 4.

This clone showed up just a few times. J is TRBJ2-7 and V is TRBV6-4, with 7 bases identical to TRBD2. CDR1 MRHNA and CDR2 SNTAGT come from the germline V gene. Trimming cost V 3 bases and J 6 bases; bases outside gene matches: 8. The CDR3 runs to 14 residues. In DNA form, the CDR3 reads TGTGCCAGCAGTGAATCTGAGCGGGGCTCCGAGCAGTACTTC. Protein: CASSESERGSEQYF.

V is TRBV18 and J is TRBJ2-7; 8 bases agree with TRBD1. The CDR3 is made up of 15 amino acids. V gave up 1 base and J gave up 4 bases; unmatched junction bases: 6. The germline V gene has CDR1 KGHSH and CDR2 LQKENI. This chain's CDR3 is CASSPQGTGPYEQYF. CDR3 in DNA: TGTGCCAGCTCACCACAAGGGACAGGACCTTACGAGCAGTACTTC.

V is TRBV5-4 and J is TRBJ2-2; 8 positions match TRBD2. The CDR3 covers 15 residues. The junction had 8 bases not matched to a gene; V was cut back by 5 bases and J by 5 bases. Germline assignment: CDR1 SGHNT and CDR2 YYREEE (reference sequence). The CDR3 region has the DNA TGTGCCAGCAGTTTTGCCCAGCGGGGGACCGGGGAGCTGTTTTTT. Its translation: CASSFAQRGTGELFF.

The rearrangement links TRBV23-1 to TRBJ1-2; possibly TRBD1 for D (5 bases). TRBV23-1 is given ORF status, its function remaining uncertain. CDR3 length: 15 residues. V dropped 7 bases and J dropped 0 bases, with 15 bases sitting between them. CDR3: CASTPPTDSNYGYTF. Here the CDR3 DNA reads TGCGCCAGCACCCCACCGACAGATTCTAACTATGGCTACACCTTC.

This chain joins TRBV6-4 and TRBJ2-3, with 8 bases identical to TRBD1. Germline loops: CDR1 MRHNA, CDR2 SNTAGT. The ends lost 3 bases at V and 4 bases at J; junction bases unmatched: 6. The CDR3 contains 15 residues. The CDR3 region is CASSEGQGVADTQYF. DNA for the CDR3: TGTGCCAGCAGTGAAGGACAGGGAGTTGCAGATACGCAGTATTTT.

This clone came up a few times. V and J are TRBV19 and TRBJ2-7, with 9 bases identical to TRBD2. The CDR3 is made up of 14 amino acids. Germline V gene lookup returns CDR1 LNHDA and CDR2 SQIVND (reference sequence). V lost 4 bases and J lost 6; bases outside the gene matches: 7. The CDR3 here is CASSKAGGPGEQYF. CDR3 bases: TGTGCCAGTAGTAAGGCGGGAGGGCCCGGCGAGCAGTACTTC.

This chain's CDR3 is CASSLDADYEQYF. The CDR3 DNA reads TGTGCCAGCAGCTTAGACGCAGACTACGAGCAGTACTTC. The chain uses TRBV7-9 and TRBJ2-7; D gene unclear. V was trimmed by 1 base and J by 3 bases, leaving 7 bases between them. The CDR3 has 13 amino acids. The germline CDR1 and CDR2 sequences are SEHNR and FQNEAQ (reference sequence). The whole variable domain, filled in from reference TRBV7-9 and TRBJ2-7, reads DTGVSQNPRHKITKRGQNVTFRCDPISEHNRLYWYRQTLGQGPEFLTYFQNEAQLEKSRLLSDRFSAERPKGSFSTLEIQRTEQGDSAMYLCASSLDADYEQYFGPGTRLTVT.

The chain joins TRBV15 to TRBJ2-7; 8 bases are a match to TRBD2. V was pared by 5 bases and J by 1 base, with 4 bases of the junction left unmatched. Germline-derived CDR1 and CDR2 are LNHNV and YYDKDF (reference sequence). This CDR3 region has 14 residues. DNA of the CDR3: TGTGCCACCAGCCCTAGCGGGTTTTCCTACGAGCAGTACTTC. Translated, it gives CATSPSGFSYEQYF.

The rearrangement links TRBV14 to TRBJ1-1, with 8 bases identical to TRBD1. Germline CDR1 is SGHDN and CDR2 is FVKESK. Unmatched junction bases numbered 7, after V lost 1 base and J lost 9 bases. CDR3 length: 14 amino acids. The CDR3 reads CASSQAGQGAKAFF. DNA of the CDR3: TGTGCCAGCAGCCAAGCCGGGCAGGGGGCTAAAGCTTTCTTT.

The chain has TRBV7-2 and TRBJ2-7; 8 positions agree with TRBD2. V was pared by 4 bases and J by 5 bases, with 13 bases of the junction left unmatched. Germline V gene lookup returns CDR1 SGHTA and CDR2 FQGNSA. The CDR3 extends over 16 amino acids. The CDR3 region is CASSSQAGALGDEQYF. In DNA, the CDR3 is TGTGCCAGCAGCTCCCAAGCGGGAGCCCTCGGGGACGAGCAGTACTTC.

This chain links TRBV6-6 with TRBJ1-4; D is perhaps TRBD1 (6 bases). This CDR3 region has 15 residues. Trimming cost V 5 bases and J 1 base, with 11 bases left between them. Germline values: CDR1 MNHNY, CDR2 SVGAGI (reference sequence). Here the CDR3 reads CASSNLQGTNEKLFF. The CDR3 coding sequence is TGTGCCAGCAGTAACCTACAGGGAACTAATGAAAAACTGTTTTTT.

This rearrangement joins TRBV18 to TRBJ2-2, with 8 bases lining up with TRBD2. Per germline, CDR1 KGHSH and CDR2 LQKENI. The CDR3 spans 15 residues. Germline trimming cut 8 bases from V and 6 bases from J; bases unmatched to any gene: 11. The CDR3 nucleotides read TGTGCCAGCGCCTCCGGGGGGGCGAAGGCCGGGGAGCTGTTTTTT. Protein sequence: CASASGGAKAGELFF.